What follows describes a single T cell receptor beta chain. V lost 5 bases and J lost 2, with 16 bases in between. The CDR3 consists of 16 residues. CDR1 is SGHVS and CDR2 is FNYEAQ in the germline V gene. This sample is drawn from a study of radiotherapy plus CTLA-4 blockade in lung cancer. TCRdb keeps only in-frame clones here, not all; method: immunoSEQ multiplex PCR. Of tens of thousands of clones listed, 78% are singletons. Sample: peripheral blood, taken from a patient treated with radiotherapy plus ipilimumab. V gene TRBV7-6 combines with J gene TRBJ2-1; D could derive from TRBD1 or TRBD2 (5 bases each). The receptor's source is a human donor with non-small cell lung cancer who had stable disease on radiotherapy plus ipilimumab. CDR3: CASSVNGRGAYNEQFF. The CDR3 nucleotides are TGTGCCAGCAGCGTGAATGGCCGGGGCGCCTACAATGAGCAGTTCTTC.